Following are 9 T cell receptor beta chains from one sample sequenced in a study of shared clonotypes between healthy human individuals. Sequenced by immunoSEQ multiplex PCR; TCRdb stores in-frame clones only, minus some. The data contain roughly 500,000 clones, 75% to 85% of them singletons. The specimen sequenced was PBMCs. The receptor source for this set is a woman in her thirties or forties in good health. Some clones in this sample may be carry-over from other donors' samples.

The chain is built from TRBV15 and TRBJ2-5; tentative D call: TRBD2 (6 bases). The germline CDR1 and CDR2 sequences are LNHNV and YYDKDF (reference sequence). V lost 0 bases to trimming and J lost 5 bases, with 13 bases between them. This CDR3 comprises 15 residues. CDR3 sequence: CATSRDLGGRETQYF. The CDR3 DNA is TGTGCCACCAGCAGAGATCTGGGGGGAAGGGAGACCCAGTACTTC. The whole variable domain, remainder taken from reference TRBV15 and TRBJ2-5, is DAMVIQNPRYQVTQFGKPVTLSCSQTLNHNVMYWYQQKSSQAPKLLFHYYDKDFNNEADTPDNFQSRRPNTSFCFLDIRSPGLGDTAMYLCATSRDLGGRETQYFGPGTRLLVL.

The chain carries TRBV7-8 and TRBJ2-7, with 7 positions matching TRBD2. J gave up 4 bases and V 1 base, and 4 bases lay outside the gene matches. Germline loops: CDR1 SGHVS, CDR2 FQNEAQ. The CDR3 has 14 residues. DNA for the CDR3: TGTGCCAGCAGCTTAGGAGCGGGATTGTACGAGCAGTACTTC. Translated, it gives CASSLGAGLYEQYF.

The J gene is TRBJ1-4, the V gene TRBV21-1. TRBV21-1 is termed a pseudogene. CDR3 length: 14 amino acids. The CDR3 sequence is CASSKGRVAEKLFF. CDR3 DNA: TGTGCCAGCAGCAAAGGGAGGGTGGCCGAAAAACTGTTTTTT.

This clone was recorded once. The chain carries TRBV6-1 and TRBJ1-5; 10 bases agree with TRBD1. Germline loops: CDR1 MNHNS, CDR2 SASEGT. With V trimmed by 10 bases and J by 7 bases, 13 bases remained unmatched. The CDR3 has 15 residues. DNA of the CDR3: TGTGCCACCGGACCCGACAGGGGGCGCCGACAGCCCCAGCATTTT. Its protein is CATGPDRGRRQPQHF.

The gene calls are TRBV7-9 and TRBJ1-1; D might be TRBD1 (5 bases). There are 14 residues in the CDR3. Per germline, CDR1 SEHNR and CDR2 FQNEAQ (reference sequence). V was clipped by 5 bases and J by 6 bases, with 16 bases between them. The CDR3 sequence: CASSPGDGRSEAFF. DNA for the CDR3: TGTGCCAGCAGCCCTGGGGACGGCCGCTCTGAAGCTTTCTTT.

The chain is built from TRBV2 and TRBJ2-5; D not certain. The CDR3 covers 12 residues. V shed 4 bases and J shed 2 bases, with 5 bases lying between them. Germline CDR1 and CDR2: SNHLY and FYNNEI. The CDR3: CASSVDQETQYF. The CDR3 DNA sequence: TGTGCCAGCAGTGTGGATCAAGAGACCCAGTACTTC.

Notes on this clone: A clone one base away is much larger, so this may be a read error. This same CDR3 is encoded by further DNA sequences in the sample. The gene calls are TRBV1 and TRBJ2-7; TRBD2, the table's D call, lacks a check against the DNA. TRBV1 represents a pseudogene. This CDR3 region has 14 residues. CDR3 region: CTSSPLCDPYEQYF. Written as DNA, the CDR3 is TGCACCAGCAGCCCCCTCTGCGATCCCTACGAGCAGTACTTC.

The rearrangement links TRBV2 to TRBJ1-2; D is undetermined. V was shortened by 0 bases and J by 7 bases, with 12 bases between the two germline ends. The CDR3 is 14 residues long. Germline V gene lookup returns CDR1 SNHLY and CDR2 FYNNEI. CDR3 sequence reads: CASSEAPISIGYTF. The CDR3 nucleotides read TGTGCCAGCAGTGAAGCCCCAATTAGCATTGGCTACACCTTC.

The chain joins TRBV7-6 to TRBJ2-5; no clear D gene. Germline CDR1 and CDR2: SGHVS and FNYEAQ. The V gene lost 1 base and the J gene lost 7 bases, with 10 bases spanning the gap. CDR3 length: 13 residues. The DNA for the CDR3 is TGTGCCAGCAGCTTAGAGCAGATGGGGACCCAGTACTTC. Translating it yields CASSLEQMGTQYF.